In this sample, the clone carrying this T cell receptor (beta chain) turned up many times. The data are from a study of T cells after yellow fever vaccination. MiXCR was run by TCRdb on the 5' RACE reads, yielding one entry per CDR3 protein. The sample lists about 120,000 distinct CDR3 sequences, around 15% occurring once. CDR3 length: 12 amino acids. Germline V gene lookup returns CDR1 SGHDT and CDR2 YYEEEE. V was clipped by 3 bases and J by 9 bases; unmatched bases: 5. V gene TRBV5-6 combines with J gene TRBJ2-7; TRBD2 matches 8 bases. This TCR was recovered from a man younger than 35 who received the YFV17D yellow fever vaccine. Sequencing was performed on CD8+ T cells sorted from PBMCs, taken 5 days after the yellow fever booster vaccination. The CDR3 sequence: CASSSGLEGQYV. CDR3 in DNA: TGTGCCAGCAGCTCGGGACTAGAAGGGCAGTACGTC.